A single sample is the source of the 8 T cell receptor beta chains below, sequenced in a study of T cell responses to AZD1222 COVID-19 vaccine. This table comes from immunoSEQ multiplex PCR, and its TCRdb copy is limited to in-frame clones, with some not included. The sample holds under 150,000 clones; more than 75% are singletons and the top ten take roughly 5.6%. The specimen comprised peripheral blood, sampled on day 0 of AZD1222 vaccination. These receptors came from an adult in good health.

The V gene is TRBV19, the J gene TRBJ2-2, with TRBD1 identical over 9 bases. The CDR3 is made up of 14 amino acids. The ends lost 6 bases at V and 6 bases at J; junction bases unmatched: 5. Germline V CDR1 and CDR2: LNHDA, SQIVND (reference sequence). CDR3 DNA sequence: TGTGCCAGTAGGGGGACAGGGATCGCCGGGGAGCTGTTTTTT. As protein: CASRGTGIAGELFF.

This sequence joins TRBV9 and TRBJ2-3; tentative D call: TRBD2 (6 bases). Germline values: CDR1 SGDLS, CDR2 YYNGEE. The V end was cut by 5 bases, the J end by 7 bases, with 23 bases between. The CDR3 is 16 amino acids. CDR3 nucleotide sequence: TGTGCCAGCAGTCGTACCGGGACCGAAGGACTAAATACGCAGTATTTT. It translates to CASSRTGTEGLNTQYF.

This chain links TRBV6-1 with TRBJ2-3; D gene unclear. Germline assignment: CDR1 MNHNS and CDR2 SASEGT. Trimming shortened V by 3 bases and J by 4 bases, and 8 bases separated the two germline ends. This CDR3 contains 13 residues. CDR3 coding DNA: TGTGCCAGCAGTGACCCCCTGGCAGATACGCAGTATTTT. Encoded protein: CASSDPLADTQYF.

The chain joins TRBV7-2 to TRBJ2-1; D may be TRBD1 (6 bases). Trimming cost V 4 bases and J 6 bases, with 10 bases left between them. This CDR3 is built from 13 residues. Germline values: CDR1 SGHTA, CDR2 FQGNSA. CDR3 nucleotides: TGTGCCAGCAGCTCGGACAGACGCAATGAGCAGTTCTTC. This gives the protein CASSSDRRNEQFF. Full variable domain (outside the CDR3, taken from reference TRBV7-2 and TRBJ2-1): GAGVSQSPSNKVTEKGKDVELRCDPISGHTALYWYRQSLGQGLEFLIYFQGNSAPDKSGLPSDRFSAERTGGSVSTLTIQRTQQEDSAVYLCASSSDRRNEQFFGPGTRLTVL.

In regard to this clone: The sample has other DNA sequences that encode this CDR3 too. The rearrangement uses TRBV6-4 and TRBJ2-3; 8 bases line up with TRBD2. Trimming removed 0 bases from V and 3 bases from J; junction bases left unmatched: 2. The CDR3 spans 15 residues. The V gene's germline CDR1 is MRHNA and CDR2 SNTAGT. CDR3 coding DNA: TGTGCCAGCAGTGACTCGCCGGGAGGGACAGATACGCAGTATTTT. Translation gives CASSDSPGGTDTQYF.

The CDR3 region has the DNA TGTGCCAGCAGTTTAGACTCTGGAAACACCATATATTTT. Its protein product is CASSLDSGNTIYF. This rearrangement joins TRBV28 to TRBJ1-3, with D unresolved. The CDR3 consists of 13 residues. Germline V gives CDR1 MDHEN, CDR2 SYDVKM. The V end was cut by 2 bases, the J end by 0 bases, with 2 bases between.

The V call is TRBV4-2, the J call TRBJ2-5; 10 nucleotides line up with TRBD2. Trimming at V came to 2 bases and at J to 4 bases, leaving 4 bases not matched to a gene. CDR1 is LGHNA, CDR2 YNFKEQ, per germline. There are 15 residues in the CDR3. The CDR3 DNA reads TGTGCCAGCAGCCAACTAGCGGGAGAAGGAGAGACCCAGTACTTC. Translating it yields CASSQLAGEGETQYF.

The rearrangement links TRBV18 to TRBJ1-4; no clear D. CDR3 length equals 14 residues. The V and J ends lost 5 bases and 4 bases respectively, with 11 bases between them. Germline V gene data show CDR1 as KGHSH and CDR2 as LQKENI. CDR3 region: CASSSDGLNEKLFF. Here the CDR3 DNA reads TGTGCCAGCTCATCAGACGGTCTTAATGAAAAACTGTTTTTT.